This T cell receptor beta chain was documented in a study of cytomegalovirus exposure and HLA in healthy donors. Notes on this clone: Its antigen is unknown.

Broader study findings: Sequence variants that were highly shared formed a cluster that was likely a sequencing artifact.

Researchers ran the PCR with 60 Vbeta and 13 Jbeta primers. The repertoire was sequenced with immunoSEQ multiplex PCR; TCRdb's copy has only in-frame clones and lacks some. Here the sample spans some 94,000 clones, roughly 69% being singletons. Donors likely had unrecorded immune exposures despite being nominally healthy when sampled. The sequenced material came from PBMCs. This receptor was identified in a man over 45 in good health and CMV-seronegative.

The CDR3 spells CASSYRDTTYNEQFF. The CDR3 coding sequence is TGTGCCAGCAGTTACCGGGACACCACTTACAATGAGCAGTTCTTC. The chain has TRBV6-5 and TRBJ2-1, with a possible D match to TRBD1 (6 bases). V was cut by 2 bases and J by 4 bases, with 12 bases left in between. This CDR3 spans 15 amino acids. The germline V gene has CDR1 MNHEY and CDR2 SVGAGI.